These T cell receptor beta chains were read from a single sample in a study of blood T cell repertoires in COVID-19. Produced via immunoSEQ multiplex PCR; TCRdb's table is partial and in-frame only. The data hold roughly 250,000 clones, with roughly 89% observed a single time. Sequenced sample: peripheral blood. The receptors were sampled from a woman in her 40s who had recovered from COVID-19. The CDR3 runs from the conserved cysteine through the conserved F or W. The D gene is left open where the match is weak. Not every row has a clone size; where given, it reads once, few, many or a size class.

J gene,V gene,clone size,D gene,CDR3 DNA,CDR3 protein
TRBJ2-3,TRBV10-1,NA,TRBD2,TGCGCCAGCAGTGAGCTCGGGACTAGCGGCTCGGCAGATACGCAGTATTTT,CASSELGTSGSADTQYF
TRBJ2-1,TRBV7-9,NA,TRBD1,TGTGCCAGCAGCTTTGCGGGACAGGGGTCGAATGAGCAGTTCTTC,CASSFAGQGSNEQFF
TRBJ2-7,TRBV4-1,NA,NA,TGCGCCAGCAGCCAGGCCTCCGTTCTGGGGCTCCACTCCTACGAGCAGTACTTC,CASSQASVLGLHSYEQYF
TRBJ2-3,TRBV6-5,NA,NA,TGTGCCAGCAGTCCCCTCCTGGGAGTCACGGATACGCAGTATTTT,CASSPLLGVTDTQYF
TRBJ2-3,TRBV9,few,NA,TGTGCCAGCAGCGTAGGTATCACAGATACGCAGTATTTT,CASSVGITDTQYF
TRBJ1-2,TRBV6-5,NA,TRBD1,TGTGCCAGCGAACCGGGACAGGGTACTGGTGGCTACACCTTC,CASEPGQGTGGYTF
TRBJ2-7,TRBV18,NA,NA,TGTGCCAGCTCAGCCCATGAGGGTGGTTACGAGCAGTACTTC,CASSAHEGGYEQYF
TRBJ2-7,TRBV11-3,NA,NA,TGTGCCAGCAGCCCTAATCCGGGGTCATACGAGCAGTACTTC,CASSPNPGSYEQYF
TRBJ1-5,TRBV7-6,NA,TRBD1,TGTGCCAGCAGCTTAAAGACAGGGTGGAATCAGCCCCAGCATTTT,CASSLKTGWNQPQHF
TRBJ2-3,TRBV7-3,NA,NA,TGTGCCAGCAGCTTCAACACAGATACGCAGTATTTT,CASSFNTDTQYF
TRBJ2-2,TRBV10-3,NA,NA,TGTGCCATCAGTGAGGCCCCAGGCAAGCTGTTTTTT,CAISEAPGKLFF
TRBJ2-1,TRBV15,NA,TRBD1,TGTGCCACCTCCGGGACAGGTGGGCGAGAGCAGTTCTTC,CATSGTGGREQFF
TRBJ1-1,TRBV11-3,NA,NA,TGTGCCAGCAGCCTGACAGGCGGGGGGACTGAAGCTTTCTTT,CASSLTGGGTEAFF
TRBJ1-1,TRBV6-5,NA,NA,TGTGCCAGCAGTTACTCGACAGGTTCTATGAACACTGAAGCTTTCTTT,CASSYSTGSMNTEAFF
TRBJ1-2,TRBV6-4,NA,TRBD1,TGTGCCAGCAGTGACTCTCAGGACAGGGGTAACTATGGCTACACCTTC,CASSDSQDRGNYGYTF
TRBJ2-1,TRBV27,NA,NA,TGTGCCAGCAGTTTATGGGCAGGGGTGTACAATGAGCAGTTCTTC,CASSLWAGVYNEQFF
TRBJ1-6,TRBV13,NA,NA,TGTGCCAGCAGCTTAGAGTTGGGGGGGTCACCCCTCCACTTT,CASSLELGGSPLHF
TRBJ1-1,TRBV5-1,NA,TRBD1,TGCGCCAGCAGCTCGTCCGGGACAGGGCGTGAAGCTTTCTTT,CASSSSGTGREAFF
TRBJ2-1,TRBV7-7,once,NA,TGTGCCAGCAGCTTAGATTTAGGGGTGGAGCAGTTCTTC,CASSLDLGVEQFF
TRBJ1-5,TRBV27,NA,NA,TGTGCCAGCAGTTTAGGGAGGGGGGGTCAGCCCCAGCATTTT,CASSLGRGGQPQHF
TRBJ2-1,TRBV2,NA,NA,TGTGCCAGCAATCCCTCACAGTCCCTCAATGAGCAGTTCTTC,CASNPSQSLNEQFF
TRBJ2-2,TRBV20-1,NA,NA,TGCAGTGCCAGTGACACATTCGGGGAGCTGTTTTTT,CSASDTFGELFF
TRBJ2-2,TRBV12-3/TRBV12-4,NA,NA,TGTGCCAGCAGTTTATACGGGGGCGGGGAGCTGTTTTTT,CASSLYGGGELFF
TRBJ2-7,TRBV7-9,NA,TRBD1,TGTGCCAGCCAGGGACAGCTCCTCTACGAGCAGTACTTC,CASQGQLLYEQYF
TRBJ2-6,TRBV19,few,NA,TGTGCCAGTAGTATAGCATCCCCCCCTGGGGCCAACGTCCTGACTTTC,CASSIASPPGANVLTF
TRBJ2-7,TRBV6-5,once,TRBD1,TGTGCCAGCAGAAGGGGACAGCTATACGAGCAGTACTTC,CASRRGQLYEQYF
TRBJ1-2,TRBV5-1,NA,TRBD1,TGCGCCAGCAGCTTGGGGGAACAGGGGTCGAACTATGGCTACACCTTC,CASSLGEQGSNYGYTF
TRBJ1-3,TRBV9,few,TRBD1,TGTGCCAGCAGCGTAAAGGGGGCCGGCTCTGGAAACACCATATATTTT,CASSVKGAGSGNTIYF
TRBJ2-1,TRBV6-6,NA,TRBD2,TGTGCCAGCAGTTACCGAAGAGCGGGGGGGCCAAGTGAGCAGTTCTTC,CASSYRRAGGPSEQFF
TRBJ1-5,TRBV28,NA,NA,TGTGCCAGCAGCAAGACAAGCGGGGGATCCAATCAGCCCCAGCATTTT,CASSKTSGGSNQPQHF
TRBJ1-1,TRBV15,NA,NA,TGTGCCACCAGAGCAGGCCTCCCCAGCACTGAAGCTTTCTTT,CATRAGLPSTEAFF
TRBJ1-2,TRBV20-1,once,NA,TGCAGTGGATATACCGGTGGCTACACCTTC,CSGYTGGYTF
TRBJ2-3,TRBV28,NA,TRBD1,TGTGCCAGCCCCCCTGGGACAGGGGGGACCCTTTCGGTAGCTACGCAGTATTTT,CASPPGTGGTLSVATQYF
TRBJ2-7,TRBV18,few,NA,TGTGCCAGCTCAGTGACTGGCTACGAGCAGTACTTC,CASSVTGYEQYF
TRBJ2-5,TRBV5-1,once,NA,TGCGCCAGCAGCTTGGGACTATACCAAGAGACCCAGTACTTC,CASSLGLYQETQYF
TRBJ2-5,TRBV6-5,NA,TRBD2,TGTGCCAGCAGATCGATGGCGGGGGGGGTAAAGACCCAGTACTTC,CASRSMAGGVKTQYF
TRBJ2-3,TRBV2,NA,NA,TGTGCCAGCAGTGAGGAGCGTGCGCAGTATTTT,CASSEERAQYF
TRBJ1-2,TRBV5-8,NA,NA,TGTGCCAGCAGCTTACAGGTCTATGGCTACACCTTC,CASSLQVYGYTF
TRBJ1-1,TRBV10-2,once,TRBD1,TGCGCCATCCCCGCGACAGGGTATTTTGGCACTGAAGCTTTCTTT,CAIPATGYFGTEAFF
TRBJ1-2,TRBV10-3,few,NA,TGTGCCATCAGTGAAGTAACCGGGGGACCTGAAGTGCGCTATGGCTACACCTTC,CAISEVTGGPEVRYGYTF
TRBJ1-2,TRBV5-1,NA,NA,TGCGCCAGCAGCCCCCAAGGGGGTAACTATGGCTACACCTTC,CASSPQGGNYGYTF
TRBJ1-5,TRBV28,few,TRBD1,TGTGCCAGCAAAATCTGGACAGGGGGTATCAATCAGCCCCAGCATTTT,CASKIWTGGINQPQHF
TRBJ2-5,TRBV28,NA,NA,TGTGCCAGCAGCCAGAGGCGGGGGCCGCAAGAGACCCAGTACTTC,CASSQRRGPQETQYF